These 22 T cell receptor beta chains came from one sample sequenced in a study of blood T cell repertoires in COVID-19. Here immunoSEQ multiplex PCR was the method, and the copy in TCRdb shows in-frame clones only, minus some. The repertoire consists of approximately 250,000 clones, with around nine tenths occurring once and the leading ten covering approximately 8.2%. Sequencing input: peripheral blood. The receptors here all came from a man in his forties with active or convalescent COVID-19.

This clone was seen just once. The rearrangement uses TRBV7-2 and TRBJ1-1; D is unclear. The V end was cut by 1 base, the J end by 5 bases, with 17 bases between. There are 16 residues in the CDR3. Germline CDR1 and CDR2: SGHTA and FQGNSA. CDR3 region: CASSLVSGNMGTEAFF. As DNA, the CDR3 is TGTGCCAGCAGCTTAGTATCGGGGAACATGGGGACTGAAGCTTTCTTT. Supplemented by reference TRBV7-2 and TRBJ1-1, the full variable domain reads GAGVSQSPSNKVTEKGKDVELRCDPISGHTALYWYRQSLGQGLEFLIYFQGNSAPDKSGLPSDRFSAERTGGSVSTLTIQRTQQEDSAVYLCASSLVSGNMGTEAFFGQGTRLTVV.

The chain recombines TRBV11-3 with TRBJ1-2, with D maybe TRBD1 (5 bases). Trimming took off 1 base at V and 1 base at J, with 19 bases between the two ends. This CDR3 is built from 18 residues. Germline V gives CDR1 SGHNT, CDR2 YENEEA. CDR3 amino acids: CASSLGKSRGDFNYGYTF. In DNA form, the CDR3 reads TGTGCCAGCAGCTTAGGGAAAAGTCGAGGGGACTTTAACTATGGCTACACCTTC.

The chain links TRBV7-9 to TRBJ2-7; 7 bases map to TRBD1. The CDR3 is 14 amino acids. The germline gives CDR1 SEHNR, CDR2 FQNEAQ (reference sequence). V lost 6 bases, J lost 3 bases, and 8 bases stayed unmatched. The CDR3 DNA sequence: TGTGCCAGCAGGGGACCAGGGGGAAGCTACGAGCAGTACTTC. This encodes CASRGPGGSYEQYF.

This clone was observed a single time. The chain is built from TRBV7-3 and TRBJ2-3; 9 bases match TRBD2. This CDR3 is built from 14 residues. V shed 2 bases and J 5 bases; nucleotides not matched to a gene: 2. CDR1 and CDR2 (germline): SGHTA, FQGTGA. The CDR3 nucleotides are TGTGCCAGCAGCTTAGTAGCGGGAGTAGATACGCAGTATTTT. As protein: CASSLVAGVDTQYF.

This clone appeared a single time. The chain uses TRBV19 and TRBJ1-4, with 7 bases matching TRBD1. In germline, CDR1 is LNHDA, CDR2 SQIVND (reference sequence). The CDR3 is made up of 15 amino acids. V gave up 4 bases and J gave up 5 bases; unmatched junction bases: 7. CDR3 sequence: CASSTTPTGNEKLFF. DNA of the CDR3: TGTGCCAGTAGTACCACACCGACAGGGAATGAAAAACTGTTTTTT. The full variable domain, completed using reference TRBV19 and TRBJ1-4, is DGGITQSPKYLFRKEGQNVTLSCEQNLNHDAMYWYRQDPGQGLRLIYYSQIVNDFQKGDIAEGYSVSREKKESFPLTVTSAQKNPTAFYLCASSTTPTGNEKLFFGSGTQLSVL.

The chain links TRBV27 to TRBJ2-7, with a tentative D call TRBD1 (5 bases). Germline values: CDR1 MNHEY, CDR2 SMNVEV (reference sequence). This CDR3 has 15 amino acids. Trimming took off 1 base at V and 6 bases at J, with 16 bases between the two ends. CDR3 in DNA: TGTGCCAGCAGTTTATTGGCTAGAGGTACAGGCGAGCAGTACTTC. Its protein is CASSLLARGTGEQYF.

The V gene is TRBV24-1, the J gene TRBJ2-6, with D tentatively TRBD1 (6 bases). Per germline, CDR1 KGHDR and CDR2 SFDVKD. V was trimmed by 4 bases and J by 1 base, leaving 10 bases between them. The CDR3 is made up of 16 amino acids. CDR3 DNA sequence: TGTGCCACCAGTGACTCTACAGGGTCTGGGGCCAACGTCCTGACTTTC. Translated, it gives CATSDSTGSGANVLTF.

The chain joins TRBV6-5 to TRBJ2-1; 7 bases fit TRBD2. Germline lookup yields CDR1 MNHEY and CDR2 SVGAGI. V gave up 9 bases and J gave up 7 bases; unmatched junction bases: 6. The CDR3 extends over 12 amino acids. In nucleotides, the CDR3 is TGTGCCAGTGAGCGGGGACCAAATGAGCAGTTCTTC. Residues: CASERGPNEQFF.

The chain recombines TRBV24-1 with TRBJ2-2, with TRBD2 matching over 8 bases. The CDR3 is made up of 15 amino acids. V lost 4 bases to trimming and J lost 5 bases; unmatched junction nucleotides: 5. In germline, CDR1 is KGHDR, CDR2 SFDVKD. The CDR3 coding sequence is TGTGCCACCAGTGAGGGGACTAGTGGGACCGGGGAGCTGTTTTTT. The encoded protein is CATSEGTSGTGELFF.

This chain joins TRBV7-8 and TRBJ2-2, with 9 nucleotides matching TRBD2. The CDR3 is 15 amino acids. Germline trimming cut 10 bases from V and 4 bases from J; bases unmatched to any gene: 10. Germline assignment: CDR1 SGHVS and CDR2 FQNEAQ. The CDR3 reads CATYLAGAGTGELFF. The CDR3 DNA reads TGTGCCACTTACTTAGCGGGGGCTGGCACCGGGGAGCTGTTTTTT.

This rearrangement joins TRBV4-1 to TRBJ2-4; possible D gene TRBD2, 6 bases. The CDR3 consists of 14 residues. V was trimmed by 1 base and J by 3 bases, leaving 7 bases between them. Germline CDR1 and CDR2: MGHRA and YSYEKL. CDR3 loop: CASSQGGVKNIQYF. In DNA, the CDR3 is TGCGCCAGCAGCCAAGGGGGGGTCAAAAACATTCAGTACTTC.

The chain combines TRBV10-3 with TRBJ2-1; D gene ambiguous. Per the germline V gene, CDR1 is ENHRY and CDR2 is SYGVKD. Trimming cost V 3 bases and J 0 bases, with 6 bases left between them. The CDR3 sequence is 14 residues long. The CDR3 DNA sequence: TGTGCCATCAGTGAACAGAACTCCTACAATGAGCAGTTCTTC. Amino acid sequence: CAISEQNSYNEQFF.

CDR3 coding DNA: TGCGCCAGCAGCCCGGGACAGGGTGAGCAGCCCCAGCATTTT. It encodes CASSPGQGEQPQHF. The chain combines TRBV4-1 with TRBJ1-5; 9 nucleotides line up with TRBD1. Germline assignment: CDR1 MGHRA and CDR2 YSYEKL. CDR3 length equals 14 residues. The ends lost 4 bases at V and 7 bases at J; junction bases unmatched: 5.

V and J are TRBV6-1 and TRBJ2-7, with TRBD1 matching 9 bases. The CDR3 consists of 16 residues. Germline V gene data show CDR1 as MNHNS and CDR2 as SASEGT. The V segment lost 4 bases and the J segment 0 bases; nucleotides outside the gene matches: 7. CDR3 residues: CASSARQGVTSYEQYF. The CDR3 coding sequence is TGTGCCAGCAGTGCCAGACAGGGGGTCACCTCCTACGAGCAGTACTTC.

This clone showed up just once. The chain combines TRBV29-1 with TRBJ1-2; 9 bases are a match to TRBD1. Germline CDR1 SQVTM, CDR2 ANQGSEA. This CDR3 is 13 amino acids long. Trimming removed 4 bases from V and 4 bases from J; junction bases left unmatched: 4. The CDR3 nucleotides are TGCAGCGTTGCGGACAGGGGAGGCTATGGCTACACCTTC. Translated, it gives CSVADRGGYGYTF.

The gene calls are TRBV9 and TRBJ1-2, with 10 nucleotides matching TRBD1. V was clipped by 0 bases and J by 8 bases; unmatched bases: 10. The length of the CDR3 is 16 residues. In germline, CDR1 is SGDLS, CDR2 YYNGEE. DNA for the CDR3: TGTGCCAGCAGCGTAGACCCTAGGACAGGGGGAGGCGGCTACACCTTC. Protein: CASSVDPRTGGGGYTF.

This chain uses TRBV2 with TRBJ2-7; 9 bases fit TRBD1. CDR3 length: 15 residues. Losses at the gene ends were 8 bases for V and 2 bases for J; bases not matched to a gene: 10. Germline CDR1 SNHLY, CDR2 FYNNEI. The CDR3 bases are TGTGCCAGCCACCGTTCCGGGACAGGGCCCTACGAGCAGTACTTC. Translating gives CASHRSGTGPYEQYF. The whole variable domain, remainder taken from reference TRBV2 and TRBJ2-7, is EPEVTQTPSHQVTQMGQEVILRCVPISNHLYFYWYRQILGQKVEFLVSFYNNEISEKSEIFDDQFSVERPDGSNFTLKIRSTKLEDSAMYFCASHRSGTGPYEQYFGPGTRLTVT.

The genes are TRBV2 and TRBJ1-6; D perhaps matches TRBD1 (6 bases). This CDR3 spans 13 amino acids. Germline V gene lookup returns CDR1 SNHLY and CDR2 FYNNEI. The V end lost 7 bases, the J end lost 8 bases, and 12 bases lay between the germline ends. CDR3 DNA: TGTGCCAGCAAGAGGACAGCAGATTCACCCCTCCACTTT. It codes for CASKRTADSPLHF.

This clone has more than one count but fewer than ten. The CDR3 loop is CASYSSGNTIYF. CDR3 DNA sequence: TGTGCCAGTTATTCCTCTGGAAACACCATATATTTT. The genes are TRBV19 and TRBJ1-3; D is ambiguous. Trimming took 8 bases from V and 0 from J, leaving 5 bases between them. This CDR3 spans 12 amino acids. Germline V lookup: CDR1 LNHDA, CDR2 SQIVND (reference sequence).

V gene TRBV4-1 combines with J gene TRBJ2-1, with TRBD2 matching 9 bases. Losses at the gene ends were 3 bases for V and 5 bases for J; bases not matched to a gene: 11. The CDR3 sequence is 17 residues long. Per the germline V gene, CDR1 is MGHRA and CDR2 is YSYEKL. CDR3 coding DNA: TGCGCCAGCAGCCAGGAAAAAGCGGGAGGTGTCCACAATGAGCAGTTCTTC. Its translation: CASSQEKAGGVHNEQFF.

The genes are TRBV2 and TRBJ1-1, with D unresolved. With 3 bases removed from V and 6 bases from J, the gap between germline ends came to 17 bases. Germline V gives CDR1 SNHLY, CDR2 FYNNEI. This CDR3 comprises 15 residues. DNA of the CDR3: TGTGCCAGCAGTGACATGGAAGGGAGCCTCTCTGAAGCTTTCTTT. This encodes CASSDMEGSLSEAFF.

This rearrangement joins TRBV28 to TRBJ2-7; unclear D gene. The germline V gene has CDR1 MDHEN and CDR2 SYDVKM. V was pared by 5 bases and J by 2 bases, with 13 bases between. The CDR3 sequence is 14 residues long. CDR3 protein: CASSIEAFTYEQYF. The CDR3, as DNA: TGTGCCAGCAGTATTGAGGCGTTCACCTACGAGCAGTACTTC.